This T cell receptor beta chain was identified in a study of cytomegalovirus exposure and HLA in healthy donors. Study-wide results and limits: The later analysis indicated that the majority of CMV-associated TCR beta chains appeared HLA-restricted.

Note on this clone: What it binds is not known.

PCR was performed using 60 Vbeta and 13 Jbeta primers. The repertoire was sequenced with immunoSEQ multiplex PCR; TCRdb's copy has only in-frame clones and lacks some. The sample lists more than 100,000 clones; over 80% were seen once. CDR1 is SGHDN, CDR2 FVKESK, per germline. The J segment lost 5 bases and the V segment lost 4 bases, leaving 3 bases of the junction unmatched. This CDR3 comprises 15 residues. The sequencing sample was made of PBMCs. The origin of this receptor is a middle-aged man in good health and CMV-seronegative. This sequence joins TRBV14 and TRBJ2-1; TRBD1 matches 12 bases. In DNA, the CDR3 is TGTGCCAGCAGCCTGGGACAGGGGGCGGACAATGAGCAGTTCTTC. Protein: CASSLGQGADNEQFF.